This TCR beta chain is from a study of T cell responses to AZD1222 COVID-19 vaccine. At the level of the study: Second doses that came at about 4 or about 12 weeks were put together.

This clone was picked up one time. Germline V CDR1 and CDR2: KGHSH, LQKENI. Trimming removed 5 bases from V and 0 bases from J, with 8 bases in between. CDR3 size: 14 residues. The protocol was immunoSEQ multiplex PCR, while the TCRdb copy is restricted to in-frame clones and leaves out a portion. The sample shows around 130,000 clones, around 84% of them seen only once. The specimen was peripheral blood, collected on day 0 of AZD1222 vaccination. This clonotype was sampled from an adult in good health. The chain carries TRBV18 and TRBJ1-5; TRBD1 is a possible D gene (5 bases). The DNA of the CDR3 is TGTGCCAGCTCAGCACAGGATAGCAATCAGCCCCAGCATTTT. Residues: CASSAQDSNQPQHF.